These 32 T cell receptor beta chains share one sample of origin, sequenced in a study of T cell clonotyping in hematopoietic cell transplantation. Here immunoSEQ multiplex PCR was the method, and the copy in TCRdb shows in-frame clones only, minus some. The sample carries 40,000 to 45,000 clones, approximately 94% recorded once. The specimen was peripheral blood mononuclear cells. These receptors all stem from a woman in her fifties or sixties in good health. Some clones in this sample may be carry-over from other donors' samples.

The chain links TRBV11-3 to TRBJ1-1; unclear D gene. This CDR3 has 16 residues. Trimming took 3 bases from V and 4 from J, leaving 18 bases between them. The germline V gene encodes CDR1 SGHNT and CDR2 YENEEA. CDR3 sequence (DNA): TGTGCCAGCAGCTTTCAAGCTTTGGGGTCTGGCACTGAAGCTTTCTTT. This translates into CASSFQALGSGTEAFF.

This clone was seen a single time. The V gene is TRBV27, the J gene TRBJ2-3; D perhaps matches TRBD2 (5 bases). CDR3 length equals 15 residues. Deletions cut 6 bases from V and 3 bases from J, with 16 bases between. Looked up from germline, CDR1 is MNHEY and CDR2 is SMNVEV (reference sequence). As DNA, the CDR3 is TGTGCCAGCAGACCCGTGAGGGTACTAACAGATACGCAGTATTTT. Its translation is CASRPVRVLTDTQYF.

This chain links TRBV7-6 with TRBJ2-5; TRBD2 matches 8 bases. The length of the CDR3 is 16 residues. The junction had 13 bases not matched to a gene; V was cut back by 5 bases and J by 5 bases. Germline CDR1 reads SGHVS; CDR2 reads FNYEAQ. The CDR3 loop is CASSLNSGGPLETQYF. DNA for the CDR3: TGTGCCAGCAGCCTAAACTCGGGGGGGCCTCTCGAGACCCAGTACTTC.

The chain has TRBV4-3 and TRBJ1-2; D is unresolved. Germline-derived CDR1 and CDR2 are LGHNA and YSLEER. Trimming left V 1 base short and J 6 bases short, with 15 bases between. The CDR3 runs to 15 residues. In nucleotides, the CDR3 is TGCGCCAGCAGCCAAGTTTTCGGTTCCTACCATGGCTACACCTTC. Residues: CASSQVFGSYHGYTF.

This chain joins TRBV9 and TRBJ1-1; D unclear. This CDR3 is built from 14 residues. Germline V gives CDR1 SGDLS, CDR2 YYNGEE. Trimming removed 3 bases from V and 1 base from J, with 10 bases in between. Written as DNA, the CDR3 is TGTGCCAGCAGCGGAAATCAGGAGAACACTGAAGCTTTCTTT. Protein product: CASSGNQENTEAFF.

This rearrangement joins TRBV7-8 to TRBJ2-3, with D unclear. Looked up from germline, CDR1 is SGHVS and CDR2 is FQNEAQ. V lost 1 base and J lost 2, with 10 bases in between. This CDR3 spans 15 amino acids. The CDR3 sequence is CASSLVSANTDTQYF. The DNA of the CDR3 is TGTGCCAGCAGCTTAGTATCGGCTAACACAGATACGCAGTATTTT. Looking up the rest from reference TRBV7-8 and TRBJ2-3 gives the full variable domain: GAGVSQSPRYKVAKRGQDVALRCDPISGHVSLFWYQQALGQGPEFLTYFQNEAQLDKSGLPSDRFFAERPEGSVSTLKIQRTQQEDSAVYLCASSLVSANTDTQYFGPGTRLTVL.

The chain recombines TRBV7-6 with TRBJ1-2; no clear D. CDR1 and CDR2 (germline): SGHVS, FNYEAQ. CDR3 size: 14 residues. V dropped 2 bases and J dropped 4 bases, with 11 bases sitting between them. The CDR3 spells CASSLSPGIYGYTF. The CDR3 DNA reads TGTGCCAGCAGCTTAAGTCCGGGGATCTATGGCTACACCTTC.

This clone was detected once. The V and J genes are TRBV7-8 and TRBJ2-5; tentatively, D is TRBD1 (5 bases). V was pared by 1 base and J by 6 bases, with 15 bases between. Germline V gene data show CDR1 as SGHVS and CDR2 as FQNEAQ. This CDR3 contains 15 residues. The CDR3 DNA reads as TGTGCCAGCAGCTTAGATCAGGGATGGGGAAAGACCCAGTACTTC. Translated, it gives CASSLDQGWGKTQYF.

The chain employs TRBV28 and TRBJ1-1, with 7 bases identical to TRBD1. V lost 5 bases, J lost 0 bases, and 6 bases stayed unmatched. The CDR3 has 15 residues. CDR1 and CDR2 (germline): MDHEN, SYDVKM. The CDR3 loop is CASSPQGSMNTEAFF. The CDR3 DNA reads TGTGCCAGCAGTCCACAGGGGTCTATGAACACTGAAGCTTTCTTT. Drawing the rest from reference TRBV28 and TRBJ1-1, the complete variable domain is DVKVTQSSRYLVKRTGEKVFLECVQDMDHENMFWYRQDPGLGLRLIYFSYDVKMKEKGDIPEGYSVSREKKERFSLILESASTNQTSMYLCASSPQGSMNTEAFFGQGTRLTVV.

V and J are TRBV30 and TRBJ1-2, with TRBD1 matching over 9 bases. CDR1 is GTSNPN and CDR2 is SVGIG in the germline V gene (reference sequence). CDR3 size: 14 residues. After removal of 6 bases from V and 8 bases from J, the junction contained 13 bases not matched to a gene. CDR3 in DNA: TGTGCCTGCGTTATACAGGGGGCCCGGGGCGGCTACACCTTC. Encoded protein: CACVIQGARGGYTF.

This chain uses TRBV7-8 with TRBJ2-3; D possibly corresponds to TRBD1 (6 bases). The CDR3 contains 13 residues. CDR1 and CDR2 from the germline V gene are SGHVS and FQNEAQ. The V gene lost 6 bases and the J gene lost 2 bases, with 9 bases spanning the gap. The CDR3 sequence: CASSRTVTDTQYF. The CDR3 coding sequence is TGTGCCAGCAGTAGGACAGTCACAGATACGCAGTATTTT.

This chain joins TRBV6-1 and TRBJ2-1; 9 nucleotides align to TRBD2. V trimming: 3 bases; J trimming: 7 bases; junction bases outside the gene matches: 7. The CDR3 extends over 15 amino acids. Per germline, CDR1 MNHNS and CDR2 SASEGT. The chain's CDR3 is CASSEKPSGENEQFF. DNA of the CDR3: TGTGCCAGCAGTGAGAAGCCTAGCGGGGAAAATGAGCAGTTCTTC.

The V and J genes are TRBV20-1 and TRBJ2-7; no clear D. The CDR3 is 11 residues long. Germline values: CDR1 DFQATT, CDR2 SNEGSKA (reference sequence). V dropped 0 bases and J dropped 6 bases, with 6 bases sitting between them. This CDR3 is CSAREPGEQYF. The CDR3 region has the DNA TGCAGTGCTAGAGAGCCGGGCGAGCAGTACTTC.

The CDR3 coding sequence is TGTGCCAGCACACTAGCGGGGCTCACAGATACGCAGTATTTT. Translation: CASTLAGLTDTQYF. V is TRBV6-5 and J is TRBJ2-3, with 10 positions matching TRBD2. CDR1 MNHEY and CDR2 SVGAGI come from the germline V gene. The V gene end was trimmed by 7 bases and the J gene end by 2 bases; junction bases not matched to a gene: 3. The CDR3 is made up of 14 amino acids.

The V gene is TRBV19, the J gene TRBJ2-1, with D hard to call. Germline loops: CDR1 LNHDA, CDR2 SQIVND (reference sequence). The CDR3 spans 14 residues. The V and J ends lost 2 bases and 1 base respectively, with 6 bases between them. The CDR3 reads CASSILRSYNEQFF. The CDR3 DNA follows: TGTGCCAGTAGTATACTCCGATCCTACAATGAGCAGTTCTTC.

In DNA form, the CDR3 reads TGTGCCAGCAGCTTAGGTCCTGGCTCACCCCTCCACTTT. It encodes CASSLGPGSPLHF. The chain joins TRBV7-9 to TRBJ1-6; D call uncertain. This CDR3 contains 13 residues. The germline V gene has CDR1 SEHNR and CDR2 FQNEAQ (reference sequence). The ends were cut back, 1 base at V and 10 bases at J, with 8 bases in the middle.

The chain carries TRBV6-4 and TRBJ1-5, with D possibly TRBD1 on 5 matching bases. The CDR3 is 14 residues long. V was trimmed by 5 bases and J by 4 bases, leaving 12 bases between them. Germline CDR1 reads MRHNA; CDR2 reads SNTAGT. The CDR3 reads CASSPGFTNQPQHF. CDR3 sequence (DNA): TGTGCCAGCAGTCCAGGGTTTACTAATCAGCCCCAGCATTTT.

The chain employs TRBV15 and TRBJ1-2, with 9 bases aligning to TRBD1. The CDR3 runs 14 residues. Germline V gives CDR1 LNHNV, CDR2 YYDKDF (reference sequence). J gave up 4 bases and V 2 bases, and 2 bases lay outside the gene matches. This CDR3 is CATSRQTGGYGYTF. As DNA, the CDR3 is TGTGCCACCAGCAGACAGACAGGGGGCTATGGCTACACCTTC.

The chain couples TRBV30 to TRBJ2-2; D ambiguous. V shed 4 bases and J shed 5 bases, with 8 bases lying between them. There are 12 residues in the CDR3. Germline V gives CDR1 GTSNPN, CDR2 SVGIG (reference sequence). As DNA, the CDR3 is TGTGCCTGGAAGACAATAACCGGGGAGCTGTTTTTT. Translation gives CAWKTITGELFF.

This chain uses TRBV5-6 with TRBJ2-6, with D uncertain. V was pared by 0 bases and J by 4 bases, with 5 bases between. Per germline, CDR1 SGHDT and CDR2 YYEEEE. CDR3 length equals 14 residues. CDR3 loop: CASSLVTGANVLTF. Written as DNA, the CDR3 is TGTGCCAGCAGCTTGGTGACCGGGGCCAACGTCCTGACTTTC.

V usage is TRBV19 and J usage is TRBJ2-3; D assignment may be TRBD1 or TRBD2 (6 bases each). Per germline, CDR1 LNHDA and CDR2 SQIVND (reference sequence). The V gene lost 7 bases and the J gene lost 0 bases, with 11 bases spanning the gap. The CDR3 loop spans 14 amino acids. The CDR3 sequence is CASTRGPSTDTQYF. The CDR3 DNA follows: TGTGCCAGTACACGGGGGCCAAGCACAGATACGCAGTATTTT.

The DNA for the CDR3 is TGTGCCAGCAGCTCCCCCAGAGCTAGCGGGCCCGGGGAGCTGTTTTTT. Its protein product is CASSSPRASGPGELFF. The V call is TRBV7-3, the J call TRBJ2-2; 8 nucleotides agree with TRBD2. J was trimmed by 6 bases and V by 4 bases; bases with no gene match: 10. The germline CDR1 and CDR2 sequences are SGHTA and FQGTGA. The CDR3 contains 16 residues.

CDR3 coding DNA: TGTGCCTGGAGTGTACTAGGGGGAATTCAAACCGGGGAGCTGTTTTTT. Amino acid sequence: CAWSVLGGIQTGELFF. The gene calls are TRBV30 and TRBJ2-2; weak D call: TRBD1 (6 bases). The germline gives CDR1 GTSNPN, CDR2 SVGIG (reference sequence). The CDR3 runs to 16 residues. The V end lost 0 bases, the J end lost 5 bases, and 16 bases lay between the germline ends.

The chain joins TRBV2 to TRBJ2-3; 9 nucleotides match TRBD1. Germline lookup yields CDR1 SNHLY and CDR2 FYNNEI. This CDR3 comprises 14 residues. The V segment lost 6 bases and the J segment 8 bases; nucleotides outside the gene matches: 9. CDR3 protein: CASSRTGEEGTQYF. The CDR3, as DNA: TGTGCCAGCAGCAGGACAGGGGAAGAGGGTACGCAGTATTTT.

The V call is TRBV5-1, the J call TRBJ1-2, with 7 bases fitting TRBD1. Germline assignment: CDR1 SGHRS and CDR2 YFSETQ. This CDR3 contains 17 residues. V trimming: 4 bases; J trimming: 2 bases; junction bases outside the gene matches: 14. Here the CDR3 reads CASSPPRQGTRNYGYTF. Written as DNA, the CDR3 is TGCGCCAGCAGCCCCCCCCGACAGGGCACGCGGAACTATGGCTACACCTTC. Full variable domain (missing parts from reference TRBV5-1 and TRBJ1-2): KAGVTQTPRYLIKTRGQQVTLSCSPISGHRSVSWYQQTPGQGLQFLFEYFSETQRNKGNFPGRFSGRQFSNSRSEMNVSTLELGDSALYLCASSPPRQGTRNYGYTFGSGTRLTVV.

This clone was seen a single time. The chain links TRBV19 to TRBJ1-2; D is unresolved. The V gene lost 0 bases and the J gene lost 8 bases, with 13 bases spanning the gap. There are 14 residues in the CDR3. Germline CDR1 is LNHDA and CDR2 is SQIVND (reference sequence). The CDR3 DNA is TGTGCCAGTAGTATAGATCGGAACAGTTTGGGCTACACCTTC. It is translated as CASSIDRNSLGYTF.

The chain employs TRBV7-9 and TRBJ1-2, with D tentatively TRBD1 (5 bases). Germline V gives CDR1 SEHNR, CDR2 FQNEAQ (reference sequence). The CDR3 has 13 residues. Trimming took 5 bases from V and 8 from J, leaving 15 bases between them. The CDR3 is CASSRGTEPGYTF. For the CDR3, the DNA is TGTGCCAGCAGCCGAGGGACGGAGCCGGGCTACACCTTC.

The chain carries TRBV9 and TRBJ2-3, with D tentatively TRBD2 (7 bases). Germline CDR1 SGDLS, CDR2 YYNGEE. This CDR3 is built from 15 residues. V dropped 0 bases and J dropped 2 bases, with 10 bases sitting between them. As DNA, the CDR3 is TGTGCCAGCAGCGTAGCGGGGGGCCTCACAGATACGCAGTATTTT. This gives the protein CASSVAGGLTDTQYF.

The J gene is TRBJ2-3, the V gene TRBV5-1; D is possibly TRBD1 or TRBD2 (5 bases each). This CDR3 has 14 residues. The V gene lost 0 bases and the J gene lost 5 bases, with 10 bases spanning the gap. Germline CDR1 is SGHRS and CDR2 is YFSETQ. For the CDR3, the DNA is TGCGCCAGCAGCTTGGAGGGACGAGTAGATACGCAGTATTTT. Its translation is CASSLEGRVDTQYF.

V usage is TRBV25-1 and J usage is TRBJ1-1; maybe TRBD1 (6 bases). The CDR3 length is 15 residues. The V and J ends lost 2 bases and 2 bases respectively, with 12 bases between them. In germline, CDR1 is MGHDK, CDR2 SYGVNS. The DNA for the CDR3 is TGTGCCAGCAGTGAACTTACAGGGCTTAACACTGAAGCTTTCTTT. Translation gives CASSELTGLNTEAFF.

The V gene is TRBV7-3, the J gene TRBJ1-2, with D maybe TRBD1 (5 bases). The germline V gene encodes CDR1 SGHTA and CDR2 FQGTGA. The ends were cut back, 0 bases at V and 2 bases at J, with 10 bases in the middle. The CDR3 is made up of 15 amino acids. The CDR3 here is CASSLTAGSNYGYTF. CDR3 nucleotide sequence: TGTGCCAGCAGCTTAACCGCAGGGTCAAACTATGGCTACACCTTC.

The V gene is TRBV7-9, the J gene TRBJ2-1, with D possibly matching TRBD1 (5 bases). Germline lookup yields CDR1 SEHNR and CDR2 FQNEAQ (reference sequence). V lost 3 bases and J lost 9, with 15 bases in between. The length of the CDR3 is 14 residues. In DNA form, the CDR3 reads TGTGCCAGCAGCTTCCACGACAGTTTGACTGAGCAGTTCTTC. It is translated as CASSFHDSLTEQFF.